This T cell receptor beta chain comes out of a study of cytomegalovirus exposure and HLA in healthy donors. On the study more broadly: Early on, a data release was issued that held roughly 84 million unique TCRs from HLA-typed donors.

The length of the CDR3 is 17 residues. The germline V and J ends were trimmed by 1 base and 2 bases, with 17 bases remaining between them. CDR1 and CDR2 (germline): SGHKS, YYEKEE (reference sequence). In regard to this clone: Its antigen remains unknown.

The PCR ran on 60 Vbeta and 13 Jbeta primers. The protocol was immunoSEQ multiplex PCR, while the TCRdb copy is restricted to in-frame clones and leaves out a portion. The data contain around 160,000 clones, over 65% of them seen just once; the ten biggest clones take up less than 3.5%. General study findings and limits: Immune exposure data for these donors was limited to CMV serostatus. A later analysis linked a missense DCLRE1C variant to TCR beta V- and J-gene trimming. After further analysis at a later stage, under 20,000 TCR beta sequences were associated with HLA alleles at 0.05 false discovery rate.

The source is a middle-aged woman in good health and CMV-seropositive. This chain uses TRBV5-5 with TRBJ2-3; D gene uncertain. The sample consisted of PBMCs. The CDR3 nucleotides read TGTGCCAGCAGCTTGATGATTTTTGTACAGTACACAGATACGCAGTATTTT. It is translated as CASSLMIFVQYTDTQYF.